This T cell receptor (beta chain) stems from a study of post-analysis software for immune sequencing data. With respect to this clonotype: Its antigen is as yet unknown.

Study-wide results and caveats: Four or five TRBV segments were significantly more frequent in patients than in controls. TRBV5-6, TRBV5-1 and TRBV20-1 were among these segments. Controls showed significantly higher normalized Chao1 diversity than did multiple sclerosis patients.

Built from TCR beta cDNA, the libraries had unique molecular identifiers in them. The yield from approximately 1 to 10 million T cells was 500,000 or so cDNA molecules in total. TCRdb reanalysed the PCR reads using MiXCR and keeps one entry per CDR3 protein. The table has hundreds of thousands of distinct CDR3 sequences, more than 50% seen once. Trimming left V 4 bases short and J 1 base short, with 7 bases between. The CDR3 totals 12 residues. Germline CDR1 and CDR2: SQVTM and ANQGSEA. The sequence was obtained from a girl aged 2 to 10 with multiple sclerosis. V is TRBV29-1 and J is TRBJ1-1; D call uncertain. Material: blood. CDR3 protein: CSVATANTEAFF. The CDR3 region has the DNA TGCAGCGTTGCCACAGCGAACACTGAAGCTTTCTTT.